This T cell receptor (beta chain) was captured in a study of patients with pleural tuberculosis. TCRdb reanalysed the reads using MiXCR and keeps one entry per CDR3 protein. The table has tens of thousands of distinct CDR3 sequences, about 7.3% seen once. The germline CDR1 and CDR2 sequences are SQVTM and ANQGSEA. The trim removed 4 bases at V and 3 bases at J, leaving 5 bases unmatched. This CDR3 comprises 14 residues. The source is a human donor with pleural tuberculosis. This chain joins TRBV29-1 and TRBJ2-7; 11 positions agree with TRBD1. CDR3: CSVVPGTGGYEQYF. In DNA, the CDR3 is TGCAGCGTTGTCCCTGGGACAGGGGGCTACGAGCAGTACTTC.